This entry features one T cell receptor (beta chain) sequence. This record comes from a study of blood T cell repertoires in COVID-19. The CDR3 has 15 residues. The J segment lost 7 bases and the V segment lost 1 base, leaving 4 bases of the junction unmatched. The germline V gene encodes CDR1 SGHTA and CDR2 FQGNSA. Authors' processing steps: How many nucleated cells were present was estimated from reference gene primer amplification. Sequencing was performed with immunoSEQ multiplex PCR; in TCRdb, only in-frame clones are kept and a portion is missing. The V and J calls and the clone size are those of that table, but D and trimming were determined from the DNA. The sample lists about 160,000 clones; around 87% were seen once.

The clonotype comes from a man between 60 and 70 years old with COVID-19, enrolled during active disease. The gene calls are TRBV7-2 and TRBJ2-1, with 10 nucleotides matching TRBD1. Source material: peripheral blood. Written as DNA, the CDR3 is TGTGCCAGCAGCTTAGGACAGGGGGCCAAGAATGAGCAGTTCTTC. This sequence encodes CASSLGQGAKNEQFF. The full variable domain, its missing parts supplied by reference TRBV7-2 and TRBJ2-1, is GAGVSQSPSNKVTEKGKDVELRCDPISGHTALYWYRQSLGQGLEFLIYFQGNSAPDKSGLPSDRFSAERTGGSVSTLTIQRTQQEDSAVYLCASSLGQGAKNEQFFGPGTRLTVL.